The present T cell receptor (beta chain) was sequenced within a study of cytomegalovirus exposure and HLA in healthy donors. Sequencing was performed with immunoSEQ multiplex PCR; in TCRdb, only in-frame clones are kept and a portion is missing. Here the sample spans just under 75,000 clones, around 94% being singletons. Turning to this clone: Its antigen is unknown.

This CDR3 is 15 amino acids long. Germline V gene lookup returns CDR1 SNHLY and CDR2 FYNNEI. The V end lost 4 bases, the J end lost 0 bases, and 10 bases lay between the germline ends. General study points: Rare TCR sequences dominated, though some public TCRs recurred in many donors. A later analysis found first-cohort TCR clusters tended to co-occur in the approximately 110 validation repertoires. Cytomegalovirus-associated TCR beta chains were listed, numbering roughly 150.

The sample was PBMCs. The chain recombines TRBV2 with TRBJ1-5, with a weak D call TRBD1 (6 bases). This sequence was found in a woman between 18 and 30 years old in good health and CMV-seropositive. The CDR3: CASSAQGSSNQPQHF. DNA for the CDR3: TGTGCCAGCAGTGCCCAGGGGTCTAGCAATCAGCCCCAGCATTTT.